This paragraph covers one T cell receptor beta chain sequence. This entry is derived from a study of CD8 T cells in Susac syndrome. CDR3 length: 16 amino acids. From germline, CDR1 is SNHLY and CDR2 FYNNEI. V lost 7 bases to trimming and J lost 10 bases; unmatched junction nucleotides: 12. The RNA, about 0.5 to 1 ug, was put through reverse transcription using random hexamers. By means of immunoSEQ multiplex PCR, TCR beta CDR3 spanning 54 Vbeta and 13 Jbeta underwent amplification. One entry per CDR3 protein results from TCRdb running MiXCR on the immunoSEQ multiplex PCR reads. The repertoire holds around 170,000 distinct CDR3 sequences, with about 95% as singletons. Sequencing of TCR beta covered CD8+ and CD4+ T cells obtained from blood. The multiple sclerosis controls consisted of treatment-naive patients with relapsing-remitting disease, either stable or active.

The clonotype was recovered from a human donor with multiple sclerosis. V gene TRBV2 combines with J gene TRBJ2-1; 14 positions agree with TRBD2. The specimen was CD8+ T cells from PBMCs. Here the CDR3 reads CASIGTSGSRGLEQFF. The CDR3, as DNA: TGTGCCAGCATCGGGACTAGCGGGAGTCGGGGGTTGGAGCAGTTCTTC.